A single TCR beta chain is shown here with its context. Original handling: The authors estimated nucleated cell counts from reference gene primer amplification. Repertoires were generated with immunoSEQ multiplex PCR, while TCRdb's copy carries only in-frame clones and drops some. D and trimming were read from the DNA, whereas the V and J calls and clone size are those reported in that table. The repertoire has approximately 270,000 clones, 70% to 90% of them found once; the top ten carry approximately 1.9%. The CDR3 has 11 residues. Trimming cost V 5 bases and J 11 bases, with 7 bases left between them. From germline, CDR1 is MNHEY and CDR2 SVGAGI. This study enrolled people aged roughly 18 to 89 from roughly 24 US geographic areas. Two negative PCRs, clearance, or symptom resolution had been documented for recovered Cohort 3 donors. This sample was taken from a study of blood T cell repertoires in COVID-19. Study information: The analysed material was cDNA or gDNA that came from T cells, B-cell-depleted T cells, or PBMCs.

V usage is TRBV6-5 and J usage is TRBJ1-6; D unclear. The source is a woman in her 50s who had recovered from COVID-19. The sequencing input was PBMCs or T cells enriched from blood (not recorded which). The CDR3 region has the DNA TGTGCCAGCAGTCTTGAGACACCCCTCCACTTT. It is translated as CASSLETPLHF.